Below are 29 T cell receptor beta chains sequenced from a single sample in a study of identical twins. Using its own MiXCR run on the 5' RACE reads, TCRdb lists one record per CDR3 protein. The sample has hundreds of thousands of distinct CDR3 sequences; 7.5% are singletons. The sample was also linked to a second study, of yellow fever vaccine responses in identical twins.

The sequenced material came from memory (CD45RO+) T cells sorted from blood. Receptor source: a woman between 18 and 29 years old in good health.

The V call is TRBV7-9, the J call TRBJ2-7; no reliable D call. V lost 3 bases to trimming and J lost 4 bases, with 7 bases between them. This CDR3 has 12 amino acids. Germline CDR1 reads SEHNR; CDR2 reads FQNEAQ (reference sequence). The CDR3 DNA reads as TGTGCCAGCAGCTTCGACGGTTACGAGCAGTACTTC. Translation: CASSFDGYEQYF.

This clonotype was detected ten times or more. J is TRBJ2-5 and V is TRBV5-6; D ambiguous. This CDR3 spans 13 amino acids. Germline CDR1 is SGHDT and CDR2 is YYEEEE. The germline V and J ends were trimmed by 1 base and 1 base, with 5 bases remaining between them. The CDR3 sequence is CASSLYTQETQYF. The CDR3 nucleotides read TGTGCCAGCAGCTTGTACACCCAAGAGACCCAGTACTTC.

This chain links TRBV29-1 with TRBJ2-3, with TRBD2 identical over 8 bases. Germline values: CDR1 SQVTM, CDR2 ANQGSEA. The junction had 6 bases not matched to a gene; V was cut back by 7 bases and J by 0 bases. The CDR3 is 14 amino acids. CDR3 protein: CSGDGGGSTDTQYF. For the CDR3, the DNA is TGCAGCGGGGATGGCGGGGGGAGCACAGATACGCAGTATTTT.

The chain is built from TRBV20-1 and TRBJ1-5, with 9 bases fitting TRBD1. The CDR3 length is 15 residues. Trimming at V came to 6 bases and at J to 4 bases, leaving 10 bases not matched to a gene. CDR1 and CDR2 from the germline V gene are DFQATT and SNEGSKA (reference sequence). The CDR3, as DNA: TGCAGTGCACCGGGACAGGGAATATCTAATCAGCCCCAGCATTTT. Translated: CSAPGQGISNQPQHF.

This clonotype was observed a few times. The chain uses TRBV27 and TRBJ2-7; no definite D call. This CDR3 spans 13 amino acids. The ends were cut back, 5 bases at V and 1 base at J, with 9 bases in the middle. Germline loops: CDR1 MNHEY, CDR2 SMNVEV (reference sequence). CDR3 amino acids: CASSHRRSYEQYF. Here the CDR3 DNA reads TGTGCCAGCAGTCACCGGCGGTCCTACGAGCAGTACTTC.

This clonotype was seen many times. This chain joins TRBV20-1 and TRBJ1-1; 9 nucleotides agree with TRBD1. The CDR3 has 12 residues. CDR1 is DFQATT and CDR2 is SNEGSKA in the germline V gene (reference sequence). V shed 7 bases and J 8 bases; nucleotides not matched to a gene: 8. CDR3 nucleotide sequence: TGCAGTGGGGACAGGGCATTACCAGAAGCTTTCTTT. Its protein is CSGDRALPEAFF.

In its sample, this clonotype was seen a few times. V and J are TRBV28 and TRBJ2-5; 8 nucleotides match TRBD2. Germline V lookup: CDR1 MDHEN, CDR2 SYDVKM. The ends lost 8 bases at V and 5 bases at J; junction bases unmatched: 10. The CDR3 length is 14 residues. The CDR3 nucleotides read TGTGCCAGCGCGAGCGGGAGTGAGGTGGAGACCCAGTACTTC. It specifies CASASGSEVETQYF.

Many counts were recorded for this clonotype. V usage is TRBV12-3 or TRBV12-4 and J usage is TRBJ1-1, with no clear D. This CDR3 spans 12 amino acids. Trimming removed 1 base from V and 11 bases from J, with 11 bases in between. This CDR3 is CASSLGVPGAFF. The CDR3 nucleotides read TGTGCCAGCAGTTTAGGTGTCCCAGGCGCTTTCTTT.

The genes are TRBV6-4 and TRBJ2-1; tentative D call: TRBD2 (6 bases). The CDR3 spans 11 residues. V lost 7 bases, J lost 10 bases, and 11 bases lay in between. CDR1 and CDR2 from the germline V gene are MRHNA and SNTAGT. CDR3 sequence: CASNVTSEQFF. As DNA, the CDR3 is TGTGCCAGCAACGTAACTAGCGAGCAGTTCTTC.

This clonotype was observed at least ten times. The chain links TRBV4-3 to TRBJ1-4, with D possibly matching TRBD1 (5 bases). The germline V gene has CDR1 LGHNA and CDR2 YSLEER. V lost 5 bases, J lost 3 bases, and 13 bases lay in between. There are 15 residues in the CDR3. The CDR3: CASSVRVVPNEKLFF. The CDR3 DNA is TGCGCCAGCAGCGTCAGGGTCGTGCCTAATGAAAAACTGTTTTTT.

This chain uses TRBV5-1 with TRBJ2-3; 11 bases fit TRBD2. Germline lookup yields CDR1 SGHRS and CDR2 YFSETQ. The V gene end was trimmed by 4 bases and the J gene end by 2 bases; junction bases not matched to a gene: 9. The CDR3 has 17 residues. The CDR3 region has the DNA TGCGCCAGCAGCCTGGGGGGACTAGCGGAACTCACAGATACGCAGTATTTT. Amino acids: CASSLGGLAELTDTQYF.

The chain carries TRBV20-1 and TRBJ1-2; no clear D gene. This CDR3 comprises 13 residues. The germline gives CDR1 DFQATT, CDR2 SNEGSKA (reference sequence). V was shortened by 7 bases and J by 4 bases, with 16 bases between the two germline ends. This CDR3 reads CSVRARESYGYTF. DNA for the CDR3: TGCAGTGTAAGGGCACGGGAAAGCTATGGCTACACCTTC.

V and J are TRBV4-1 and TRBJ1-6; TRBD1 matches at 9 bases. The CDR3 consists of 17 residues. Trimming removed 4 bases from V and 10 bases from J; junction bases left unmatched: 14. Germline loops: CDR1 MGHRA, CDR2 YSYEKL. CDR3 sequence: CASSPQPGQGGRSPLHF. Here the CDR3 DNA reads TGCGCCAGCAGCCCTCAACCGGGACAGGGCGGTCGATCACCCCTCCACTTT.

The chain couples TRBV7-2 to TRBJ2-1, with 8 nucleotides matching TRBD2. Germline V lookup: CDR1 SGHTA, CDR2 FQGNSA. This CDR3 is 16 amino acids long. Unmatched junction bases numbered 9, after V lost 0 bases and J lost 8 bases. This CDR3 is CASSLARSGSRDEQFF. The CDR3 DNA is TGTGCCAGCAGCTTAGCGAGGAGCGGGAGTAGAGATGAGCAGTTCTTC.

This clonotype has at least ten counts. V is TRBV4-2 and J is TRBJ1-1; D is uncertain. Germline V gene sequence: CDR1 LGHNA, CDR2 YNFKEQ. V dropped 2 bases and J dropped 5 bases, with 12 bases sitting between them. This CDR3 is 14 amino acids long. CDR3 DNA sequence: TGTGCCAGCAGCCAAAATCCCACGAAGACTGAAGCTTTCTTT. Its protein product is CASSQNPTKTEAFF.

This sequence joins TRBV30 and TRBJ2-5; D is possibly TRBD1 or TRBD2 (5 bases each). This CDR3 has 13 amino acids. Germline V gene sequence: CDR1 GTSNPN, CDR2 SVGIG (reference sequence). Between the trimmed V and J ends, which lost 2 bases and 7 bases, there was a span of 14 bases. The DNA of the CDR3 is TGTGCCTGGAGTTGGGCCGGGGCCCGGACCCAGTACTTC. This translates into CAWSWAGARTQYF. The complete variable domain, with remaining parts taken from reference TRBV30 and TRBJ2-5, reads SQTIHQWPATLVQPVGSPLSLECTVEGTSNPNLYWYRQAAGRGLQLLFYSVGIGQISSEVPQNLSASRPQDRQFILSSKKLLLSDSGFYLCAWSWAGARTQYFGPGTRLLVL.

The V call is TRBV7-9, the J call TRBJ2-7; D might be TRBD1 (5 bases). Trimming removed 8 bases from V and 5 bases from J, with 16 bases in between. This CDR3 has 13 residues. Germline loops: CDR1 SEHNR, CDR2 FQNEAQ (reference sequence). The CDR3: CASSNAGWNEQYF. The CDR3 coding sequence is TGTGCCAGCTCGAATGCAGGGTGGAACGAGCAGTACTTC.

The chain combines TRBV4-2 with TRBJ2-3, with a weak D call TRBD2 (7 bases). CDR3 length equals 17 residues. Germline CDR1 reads LGHNA; CDR2 reads YNFKEQ. The V end was cut by 4 bases, the J end by 5 bases, with 22 bases between. CDR3 coding DNA: TGTGCCAGCAGCCCGGAGGGGGGGGCGGGGGTACAAGATACGCAGTATTTT. Protein sequence: CASSPEGGAGVQDTQYF.

This rearrangement joins TRBV7-2 to TRBJ1-1, with D uncertain. Germline assignment: CDR1 SGHTA and CDR2 FQGNSA. The CDR3 loop spans 13 amino acids. V gave up 4 bases and J gave up 1 base, with 7 bases separating them. CDR3 DNA: TGTGCCAGCAGCTCACCGGGGAACACTGAAGCTTTCTTT. Translation: CASSSPGNTEAFF.

This clonotype showed up just a few times. The chain joins TRBV20-1 to TRBJ2-5, with TRBD2 matching over 7 bases. With 3 bases clipped from V and 3 bases from J, the junction kept 10 bases outside the gene matches. Germline V CDR1 and CDR2: DFQATT, SNEGSKA (reference sequence). The CDR3 extends over 15 amino acids. The CDR3 sequence is CSASHSLADEETQYF. CDR3 DNA: TGCAGTGCTAGCCATTCCCTAGCGGACGAAGAGACCCAGTACTTC.

This clonotype was counted many times. The chain carries TRBV9 and TRBJ2-2; a weak D match, TRBD1 (5 bases). This CDR3 has 16 residues. Trimming took off 0 bases at V and 2 bases at J, with 11 bases between the two ends. Germline V CDR1 and CDR2: SGDLS, YYNGEE. CDR3: CASSVVSGINTGELFF. The DNA for the CDR3 is TGTGCCAGCAGCGTAGTGTCAGGGATTAACACCGGGGAGCTGTTTTTT.

This clonotype has at least ten counts. V is TRBV5-1 and J is TRBJ1-1; no firm D call. The germline gives CDR1 SGHRS, CDR2 YFSETQ. CDR3 size: 14 residues. Trimming removed 5 bases at V and 3 bases at J, with 14 bases between. CDR3 bases: TGCGCCAGCAGGCCGACAAGGGCGGACACTGAAGCTTTCTTT. As protein: CASRPTRADTEAFF.

The chain links TRBV6-2 or TRBV6-3 to TRBJ2-7, with 11 positions matching TRBD2. This CDR3 is 16 amino acids long. Germline CDR1 and CDR2: MNHEY and SVGEGT. V dropped 6 bases and J dropped 4; count of bases not matched to a gene: 11. CDR3: CASSYTSGRGGYEQYF. CDR3 nucleotides: TGTGCCAGCAGCTACACTAGCGGGAGAGGCGGATACGAGCAGTACTTC.

The chain joins TRBV27 to TRBJ1-6, with D perhaps matching TRBD1 (6 bases). Germline lookup yields CDR1 MNHEY and CDR2 SMNVEV (reference sequence). Trimming removed 2 bases from V and 9 bases from J, with 11 bases in between. CDR3 length equals 14 residues. The CDR3 nucleotides are TGTGCCAGCAGTTTAACCGGGGGCGCTTCACCCCTCCACTTT. Residues: CASSLTGGASPLHF.

V is TRBV6-2 or TRBV6-3 and J is TRBJ1-1; D ambiguous. The germline V gene encodes CDR1 MNHEY and CDR2 SVGEGT. V lost 4 bases, J lost 5 bases, and 14 bases lay in between. This CDR3 spans 14 amino acids. The CDR3 loop reads CASSFGSWETEAFF. The CDR3 nucleotides are TGTGCCAGCAGTTTCGGGTCCTGGGAAACTGAAGCTTTCTTT.

This chain uses TRBV6-2 or TRBV6-3 with TRBJ2-6; D remains unclear. Trimming removed 5 bases at V and 4 bases at J, with 21 bases between. Germline lookup yields CDR1 MNHEY and CDR2 SVGEGT. The CDR3 covers 18 residues. CDR3 loop: CASSPRADLLLGANVLTF. The CDR3 nucleotides read TGTGCCAGCAGTCCTAGGGCGGATCTTCTTCTGGGGGCCAACGTCCTGACTTTC.

In this sample, this clonotype turned up many times. The chain recombines TRBV7-2 with TRBJ2-1; 12 bases line up with TRBD1. The CDR3 has 15 residues. The V and J ends lost 6 bases and 4 bases, in that order; junction bases with no gene match: 4. The V gene's germline CDR1 is SGHTA and CDR2 FQGNSA. The CDR3 nucleotides read TGTGCCAGCAGTCGGGACAGGGGGCGTTACAATGAGCAGTTCTTC. Its translation is CASSRDRGRYNEQFF. The variable domain in full, completed from reference TRBV7-2 and TRBJ2-1, reads GAGVSQSPSNKVTEKGKDVELRCDPISGHTALYWYRQSLGQGLEFLIYFQGNSAPDKSGLPSDRFSAERTGGSVSTLTIQRTQQEDSAVYLCASSRDRGRYNEQFFGPGTRLTVL.

The chain combines TRBV2 with TRBJ1-1; D is possibly TRBD1 (6 bases). CDR1 is SNHLY, CDR2 FYNNEI, per germline. Trimming stripped 2 bases from V and 5 bases from J, with 12 bases between. CDR3 size: 14 residues. The CDR3 DNA reads as TGTGCCAGCAGTGAATTTGGGGGGCAGACTGAAGCTTTCTTT. Its protein product is CASSEFGGQTEAFF.

This clonotype has only a few counts. The rearrangement joins TRBV2 to TRBJ2-5; D remains unclear. The germline gives CDR1 SNHLY, CDR2 FYNNEI. V lost 8 bases to trimming and J lost 3 bases, with 13 bases between them. This CDR3 has 13 amino acids. The CDR3 protein is CASGAESKETQYF. The DNA for the CDR3 is TGTGCCAGCGGTGCAGAGTCTAAAGAGACCCAGTACTTC.